A selection of T cell receptor beta chains follows, all from one sample in a study of beta chain features in type 1 diabetes. Some clones are missing from TCRdb's copy, which holds only in-frame ones; the method was immunoSEQ multiplex PCR. The sample yields 330,000 or so clones, about 19% seen once. The sequenced sample consisted of naive CD4+ T cells from blood. The receptor set was obtained from a woman aged 18-29 years in good health. CDR3s include the opening cysteine and the closing phenylalanine or tryptophan. D genes are given only for firm matches. Size is stated for part of the rows, as once, few or many counts, or as a class when the clone is expanded.

J gene,clone size,CDR3 length,D gene,V gene,CDR3 DNA,CDR3 protein
TRBJ2-5,NA,15,NA,TRBV7-2,TGTGCCAGCAGCAGACAGGCGTCTTCGGAAGAGACCCAGTACTTC,CASSRQASSEETQYF
TRBJ2-1,few,16,TRBD1,TRBV30,TGTGCCTGGAGTGTATTAGGAGGCAGGGGGCTGAATGAGCAGTTCTTC,CAWSVLGGRGLNEQFF
TRBJ1-2,NA,15,TRBD1,TRBV19,TGTGCCAGTAGTGCCACTCACAGGGGTGGCTATGGCTACACCTTC,CASSATHRGGYGYTF
TRBJ2-5,NA,18,TRBD1,TRBV4-2,TGTGCCAGCAGCCAAGTACAGGGGAGTGGAACGTGGCAAGAGACCCAGTACTTC,CASSQVQGSGTWQETQYF
TRBJ2-5,NA,20,TRBD2,TRBV4-2,TGTGCCAGCAGCCAAGACGGAGCGGGAGGGCCTCGCATGAACCAAGAGACCCAGTACTTC,CASSQDGAGGPRMNQETQYF
TRBJ2-7,few,15,TRBD2,TRBV4-2,TGTGCCAGCAGCCAAGGTGGGGGAGGGAACTACGAGCAGTACTTC,CASSQGGGGNYEQYF
TRBJ2-5,NA,15,TRBD2,TRBV7-8,TGTGCCAGCAGCTTAGCCGCCCGGGGGGGAGAGACCCAGTACTTC,CASSLAARGGETQYF
TRBJ2-5,few,11,TRBD2,TRBV20-1,TGCAGTGGGGAGGGATTGGAGACCCAGTACTTC,CSGEGLETQYF
TRBJ2-7,NA,15,TRBD1,TRBV27,TGTGCCAGCAGTGCCCGGACAGGGGGGCCTCGGGAGCAGTACTTC,CASSARTGGPREQYF
TRBJ2-3,NA,14,NA,TRBV7-7,TGTGCTAGCAGCTTAAGCGCTGGGACAGATACGCAGTATTTT,CASSLSAGTDTQYF
TRBJ2-3,few,16,NA,TRBV4-2,TGTGCCAGCAGCCAAGATCGGAGCGGTGTGGCAGATACGCAGTATTTT,CASSQDRSGVADTQYF
TRBJ1-2,few,12,TRBD1,TRBV7-2,TGTGCCAGCCACTCGACAGGGGGCAGGTACACCTTC,CASHSTGGRYTF